Listed below are T cell receptor beta chains from one sample, sequenced in a study of response to subunit inactivated influenza vaccine. TCRdb passed the RT-PCR reads through MiXCR, listing each CDR3 protein once. The data show 290,000 or so distinct CDR3 sequences, 22% seen once. The input for sequencing was PBMCs from blood, taken 21 months after vaccination. The source of these receptors is a man aged 50 to 75 who received an inactivated influenza vaccine. CDR3s include the opening cysteine and the closing phenylalanine or tryptophan. Each record gives: D gene, V gene, J gene, clone size, CDR3 protein, CDR3 DNA. D genes are given only for firm matches. Not every row has a clone size; where given, it reads once, few, many or a size class.

>TRBD1|TRBV3-1|TRBJ1-2|few
CASSHWDRGRHGYTF
TGTGCCAGCAGCCATTGGGACAGGGGGCGTCATGGCTACACCTTC
>TRBD1|TRBV27|TRBJ1-5|few
CASSLSRRQGWGQPQHF
TGTGCCAGCAGTTTATCCAGGAGACAGGGGTGGGGTCAGCCCCAGCATTTT
>.|TRBV20-1|TRBJ1-5|few
CSAPRGGVHQPQHF
TGCAGTGCCCCTCGGGGAGGGGTTCATCAGCCCCAGCATTTT
>.|TRBV4-3|TRBJ1-2|few
CASSQGSANYGYTF
TGCGCCAGCAGCCAAGGGTCAGCTAACTATGGCTACACCTTC
>.|TRBV7-8|TRBJ2-3|few
CASSARDTQYF
TGTGCCAGCAGCGCGAGGGATACGCAGTATTTT
>TRBD2|TRBV12-3/TRBV12-4|TRBJ2-7|few
CASSPPTSGSLYEQYF
TGTGCCAGCAGCCCACCTACTAGCGGCTCTTTATACGAGCAGTACTTC
>TRBD1|TRBV3-1|TRBJ1-2|.
CASSQDHRTGGSGYTF
TGTGCCAGCAGCCAAGATCACCGGACAGGGGGCAGTGGCTACACCTTC
>TRBD1|TRBV27|TRBJ2-1|few
CASSGQVLNEQFF
TGTGCCAGCAGTGGACAGGTACTAAATGAGCAGTTCTTC
>.|TRBV5-1|TRBJ1-1|few
CASSSNPGVSNTEAFF
TGCGCCAGCAGCTCGAACCCAGGGGTTTCGAACACTGAAGCTTTCTTT
>.|TRBV24-1|TRBJ2-3|.
CATSDPTKGGTDTQYF
TGTGCCACCAGTGATCCGACAAAGGGCGGCACAGATACGCAGTATTTT
>TRBD1|TRBV30|TRBJ1-1|.
CAWSRDRGLNTEAFF
TGTGCCTGGAGTAGGGACAGGGGATTGAACACTGAAGCTTTCTTT
>.|TRBV18|TRBJ2-2|.
CASSPPAGAGELFF
TGTGCCAGCTCACCACCTGCCGGGGCCGGGGAGCTGTTTTTT
>TRBD1|TRBV28|TRBJ2-7|.
CASNGGQVSYEQYF
TGTGCCAGCAACGGCGGACAGGTTTCCTACGAGCAGTACTTC
>.|TRBV12-3/TRBV12-4|TRBJ1-1|few
CASSFTDGTEAFF
TGTGCCAGCAGTTTTACCGACGGCACTGAAGCTTTCTTT
>TRBD2|TRBV4-3|TRBJ2-3|.
CASSQDTGGPRGQYF
TGCGCCAGCAGCCAAGATACGGGAGGCCCAAGGGGGCAGTATTTT
>.|TRBV4-3|TRBJ2-7|few
CASSPQDRSSSYEQYF
TGCGCCAGCAGTCCTCAGGACCGATCAAGCTCCTACGAGCAGTACTTC
>.|TRBV4-3|TRBJ2-5|.
CASSHRRESETQYF
TGCGCCAGCAGCCATCGCAGGGAATCAGAGACCCAGTACTTC
>TRBD2|TRBV28|TRBJ2-7|.
CASSVGLAGVSYEQYF
TGTGCCAGCAGCGTCGGACTAGCGGGAGTGTCCTACGAGCAGTACTTC
>.|TRBV2|TRBJ2-3|few
CASSAFMAGGGPTDTQYF
TGTGCCAGCAGTGCCTTCATGGCAGGCGGAGGGCCGACAGATACGCAGTATTTT
>.|TRBV12-3/TRBV12-4|TRBJ1-1|few
CASSLVRSEAFF
TGTGCCAGCAGTTTAGTTAGGTCTGAAGCTTTCTTT
>TRBD2|TRBV20-1|TRBJ2-1|.
CSAPSYSGRDNEQFF
TGCAGTGCTCCATCGTATAGCGGGAGGGACAATGAGCAGTTCTTC
>TRBD1|TRBV4-1|TRBJ2-2|few
CASSLGQGAYTGELFF
TGCGCCAGCAGCCTCGGACAGGGCGCGTACACCGGGGAGCTGTTTTTT
>TRBD2|TRBV4-1|TRBJ2-1|once
CASSRVLADYNEQFF
TGCGCCAGCAGCCGGGTACTAGCGGACTACAATGAGCAGTTCTTC
>.|TRBV4-3|TRBJ1-4|.
CASSQVLRPRGGNEKLFF
TGCGCCAGCAGCCAAGTATTACGCCCGAGGGGCGGTAATGAAAAACTGTTTTTT
>TRBD2|TRBV4-2|TRBJ2-2|few
CASSQEAGVNTGELFF
TGTGCCAGCAGCCAAGAAGCGGGAGTTAACACCGGGGAGCTGTTTTTT
>.|TRBV20-1|TRBJ1-1|few
CSARDDDWVTEAFF
TGCAGTGCTAGAGACGACGACTGGGTCACTGAAGCTTTCTTT
>TRBD1|TRBV5-1|TRBJ1-2|many
CASSLDQGATGYTF
TGCGCCAGCAGCTTGGATCAGGGGGCGACTGGCTACACCTTC
>.|TRBV20-1|TRBJ2-3|.
CSAREGGSTDTQYF
TGCAGTGCTAGAGAGGGGGGTAGCACAGATACGCAGTATTTT
>.|TRBV5-1|TRBJ1-6|once
CASSLEASSNLSPLHF
TGCGCCAGCAGCTTGGAGGCGAGCAGCAACCTTTCACCCCTCCACTTT
>.|TRBV5-1|TRBJ2-1|.
CASSFLSGANNEQFF
TGCGCCAGCAGCTTCCTCTCGGGAGCAAACAATGAGCAGTTCTTC
>.|TRBV2|TRBJ2-4|few
CASRLTGGQTKNIQYF
TGTGCCAGCAGACTCACCGGGGGTCAAACCAAAAACATTCAGTACTTC
>.|TRBV12-3/TRBV12-4|TRBJ2-3|few
CASTGDTQYF
TGTGCCAGCACCGGTGATACGCAGTATTTT
>TRBD2|TRBV6-1|TRBJ2-1|.
CASSDAGGLGNEQFF
TGTGCCAGCAGTGACGCGGGGGGGCTTGGGAATGAGCAGTTCTTC
>.|TRBV5-1|TRBJ1-1|few
CASSSTGLSEAFF
TGCGCCAGCAGCAGCACGGGGTTATCGGAAGCTTTCTTT
>TRBD1|TRBV12-3/TRBV12-4|TRBJ1-5|.
CASSSLGGHQPQHF
TGTGCCAGCAGCTCATTAGGGGGCCATCAGCCCCAGCATTTT
>.|TRBV5-1|TRBJ1-1|.
CASSLEARGNTEAFF
TGCGCCAGCAGCTTGGAGGCACGGGGGAACACTGAAGCTTTCTTT
>TRBD1|TRBV6-1|TRBJ1-1|few
CASSEANRGPNRIYTEAFF
TGTGCCAGCAGTGAAGCGAACAGGGGGCCGAATAGGATCTACACTGAAGCTTTCTTT
>TRBD1|TRBV6-1|TRBJ1-1|.
CASRRQGVTEAFF
TGTGCCAGCAGGAGACAGGGCGTCACTGAAGCTTTCTTT
>TRBD1|TRBV6-2/TRBV6-3|TRBJ1-1|.
CASSIDRVVTEAFF
TGTGCCAGCAGCATCGACAGGGTGGTCACTGAAGCTTTCTTT
>.|TRBV28|TRBJ2-1|.
CASSYMERSYNEQFF
TGTGCCAGCAGTTATATGGAGAGGTCCTACAATGAGCAGTTCTTC
>.|TRBV7-2|TRBJ1-5|medium-sized
CASSSYNQPQHF
TGTGCCAGCAGCTCCTACAATCAGCCCCAGCATTTT
>.|TRBV29-1|TRBJ1-1|.
CSVKDETEAFF
TGCAGCGTGAAGGACGAGACTGAAGCTTTCTTT
>TRBD1|TRBV10-3|TRBJ2-3|.
CAISESSGGTQYF
TGTGCCATCAGTGAGTCATCAGGGGGTACGCAGTATTTT
>TRBD1|TRBV7-2|TRBJ1-5|few
CASSWTGGGNQPQHF
TGTGCCAGCAGTTGGACAGGGGGGGGCAATCAGCCCCAGCATTTT
>.|TRBV5-1|TRBJ1-5|few
CASSRHGGNQPQHF
TGCGCCAGCAGCCGACACGGCGGGAATCAGCCCCAGCATTTT
>TRBD2|TRBV5-1|TRBJ2-1|few
CASSLGGGDYNEQFF
TGCGCCAGCAGCTTGGGCGGGGGGGACTACAATGAGCAGTTCTTC
>TRBD1|TRBV20-1|TRBJ1-1|many
CSASWRQGLNTEAFF
TGCAGTGCTAGTTGGAGACAGGGGCTGAACACTGAAGCTTTCTTT
>.|TRBV11-2|TRBJ1-3|few
CASSLIYSDNNSGNTIYF
TGTGCCAGCAGCTTAATTTATTCGGACAACAACTCTGGAAACACCATATATTTT
>.|TRBV29-1|TRBJ1-2|few
CSVEGIDGYTF
TGCAGCGTTGAGGGGATTGATGGCTACACCTTC
>.|TRBV4-1|TRBJ2-5|.
CASSQEPQETQYF
TGCGCCAGCAGCCAAGAACCCCAAGAGACCCAGTACTTC
>TRBD1|TRBV5-1|TRBJ2-7|.
CASSWARVGTGFNEQYF
TGCGCCAGCAGCTGGGCCCGGGTAGGGACAGGGTTCAACGAGCAGTACTTC
>TRBD2|TRBV10-1|TRBJ2-2|.
CASSGLAGATGELFF
TGCGCCAGCAGTGGGCTAGCGGGGGCCACCGGGGAGCTGTTTTTT
>TRBD2|TRBV20-1|TRBJ2-2|once
CSARDFTSGVAGELFF
TGCAGTGCTAGAGATTTTACTAGCGGGGTGGCCGGGGAGCTGTTTTTT